This is a list of T cell receptor beta chains from one sample in a study of blood T cell repertoires in COVID-19. Here immunoSEQ multiplex PCR was the method, and the copy in TCRdb shows in-frame clones only, minus some. The top ten hold 8% to 10% of the sample, which has 40,000 to 50,000 clones, approximately 80% seen once. The sequencing input was peripheral blood. The origin of the receptors is an older man with active or convalescent COVID-19. Each CDR3 is given with its conserved first and last residue. A D gene is named only where the DNA matches it firmly. Clone size appears in some rows only: once, few, many, or a class for an expanded clone.

size: once; D: -; J: TRBJ2-3; V: TRBV3-1/TRBV3-2; DNA: TGTGCCAGCAGCCAAGATCCCCGAGATACGCAGTATTTT; CDR3: CASSQDPRDTQYF
size: -; D: -; J: TRBJ1-1; V: TRBV2; DNA: TGTGCCACCCTAATCGAGGAGAACACTGAAGCTTTCTTT; CDR3: CATLIEENTEAFF
size: few; D: -; J: TRBJ2-7; V: TRBV2; DNA: TGTGCCAGCAGAAGAACTGCCTACGAGCAGTACTTC; CDR3: CASRRTAYEQYF
size: -; D: -; J: TRBJ2-3; V: TRBV6-5; DNA: TGTGCCAGCAGTTCACTAGTTACGCAGTATTTT; CDR3: CASSSLVTQYF
size: few; D: TRBD1; J: TRBJ1-2; V: TRBV6-5; DNA: TGTGCCAGCAGTTATGAGACAGGGGCCTACTATGGCTACACCTTC; CDR3: CASSYETGAYYGYTF
size: few; D: TRBD1; J: TRBJ1-5; V: TRBV19; DNA: TGTGCCAGTAGCGACAGGGTGGGACAGCCCCAGCATTTT; CDR3: CASSDRVGQPQHF
size: -; D: TRBD2; J: TRBJ2-3; V: TRBV11-2; DNA: TGTGCCAGCAGATCCGTTAGGGAAGTAGCGGGGCGGCGGAGTACGCAGTATTTT; CDR3: CASRSVREVAGRRSTQYF
size: -; D: TRBD1; J: TRBJ1-1; V: TRBV28; DNA: TGTGCCAGCAGTTTTGATGCGGGACAGCTTAACACTGAAGCTTTCTTT; CDR3: CASSFDAGQLNTEAFF
size: -; D: TRBD2; J: TRBJ2-1; V: TRBV28; DNA: TGTGCCAGCAGTCTTGGGGGAGCGGGGGGAAATGAGCAGTTCTTC; CDR3: CASSLGGAGGNEQFF
size: -; D: -; J: TRBJ2-2; V: TRBV30; DNA: TGTGCCTGGAACAGAGACACCGGGGAGCTGTTTTTT; CDR3: CAWNRDTGELFF
size: -; D: -; J: TRBJ2-5; V: TRBV6-5; DNA: TGTGCCAGCAGTTACCAGGGGACCCAAGAGACCCAGTACTTC; CDR3: CASSYQGTQETQYF
size: few; D: TRBD1; J: TRBJ1-6; V: TRBV11-2; DNA: TGTGCCAGCAGCTCCGACTGGACAGGCGGCTCACCCCTCCACTTT; CDR3: CASSSDWTGGSPLHF
size: -; D: TRBD1; J: TRBJ1-1; V: TRBV30; DNA: TGTGCCTGGAGTGCCGAACACAGGGGTTACACTGAAGCTTTCTTT; CDR3: CAWSAEHRGYTEAFF
size: -; D: TRBD2; J: TRBJ2-3; V: TRBV5-1; DNA: TGCGCCACCCAGGTGGGGAGGGGCACAGATACGCAGTATTTT; CDR3: CATQVGRGTDTQYF
size: once; D: TRBD2; J: TRBJ2-1; V: TRBV4-1; DNA: TGCGCCAGCAGCCGCCCCGGGACTAGCGTCAATGAGCAGTTCTTC; CDR3: CASSRPGTSVNEQFF
size: -; D: -; J: TRBJ1-4; V: TRBV28; DNA: TGTGCCAGCAGTCGTCCAGTGTACGAAAAACTGTTTTTT; CDR3: CASSRPVYEKLFF
size: -; D: -; J: TRBJ2-7; V: TRBV10-3; DNA: TGTGCCATCAGTGAGTCGAGGTACGAGCAGTACTTC; CDR3: CAISESRYEQYF
size: -; D: TRBD1; J: TRBJ1-2; V: TRBV19; DNA: TGTGCCAGTAGTCTTCACCGGGACAGGGGGGACCATGGCTACACCTTC; CDR3: CASSLHRDRGDHGYTF
size: -; D: -; J: TRBJ1-2; V: TRBV19; DNA: TGTGCCAGTAGTATCGCGGTTTTAGGCGGTGGCTACACCTTC; CDR3: CASSIAVLGGGYTF
size: few; D: TRBD1; J: TRBJ1-5; V: TRBV4-1; DNA: TGCGCCAGCAGCCATGGAGGACAGGGTGGGCAGCCCCAGCATTTT; CDR3: CASSHGGQGGQPQHF
size: -; D: TRBD2; J: TRBJ2-3; V: TRBV19; DNA: TGTGCCAGTAGGGAAGCGGGGGGCGGGAACACAGATACGCAGTATTTT; CDR3: CASREAGGGNTDTQYF
size: -; D: TRBD1; J: TRBJ1-5; V: TRBV5-1; DNA: TGCGCCAGCAGTCCAGACAGGGGCAATCAGCCTCAGCATTTT; CDR3: CASSPDRGNQPQHF
size: once; D: TRBD1; J: TRBJ2-2; V: TRBV4-1; DNA: TGCGCCAGCAGCCAAGAGGACAGGCGGGTAATCCCCCCCGGGGAGCTGTTTTTT; CDR3: CASSQEDRRVIPPGELFF
size: -; D: TRBD1; J: TRBJ2-2; V: TRBV5-4; DNA: TGTGCCAGCAGCGTAGCAGGGGGTCGTGACACCGGGGAGCTGTTTTTT; CDR3: CASSVAGGRDTGELFF
size: -; D: -; J: TRBJ1-2; V: TRBV5-4; DNA: TGTGCCAGCAGCTTGGCCGGGATATATGGCTACACCTTC; CDR3: CASSLAGIYGYTF
size: -; D: -; J: TRBJ1-6; V: TRBV10-3; DNA: TGTGCCATCAGCGATCAGGACATAGGGCCACCCCTCCACTTT; CDR3: CAISDQDIGPPLHF
size: -; D: -; J: TRBJ1-1; V: TRBV7-8; DNA: TGTGCCAGCAGCTTAAGGACTCCGAGGGACACTGAAGCTTTCTTT; CDR3: CASSLRTPRDTEAFF
size: -; D: TRBD1; J: TRBJ1-2; V: TRBV28; DNA: TGTGCCAGCACTGACAGGGACTATGGCTACACCTTC; CDR3: CASTDRDYGYTF
size: -; D: -; J: TRBJ1-2; V: TRBV6-6; DNA: TGTGCCAGCAGCAGGGGCGAGGATGGCTACACCTTC; CDR3: CASSRGEDGYTF
size: few; D: TRBD1; J: TRBJ1-2; V: TRBV19; DNA: TGTGCCAGTAGCCTCTACGGGGCGGCAGGGGGCGCTTATGGCTACACCTTC; CDR3: CASSLYGAAGGAYGYTF
size: once; D: TRBD2; J: TRBJ2-3; V: TRBV2; DNA: TGTGCCAGTGAGCGGGGGGGCCTACCTTTTTCAGATACGCAGTATTTT; CDR3: CASERGGLPFSDTQYF
size: -; D: TRBD1; J: TRBJ1-6; V: TRBV3-1/TRBV3-2; DNA: TGTGCCAGCAGCCAATCCCCCGGGACAGCAAATTCACCCCTCCACTTT; CDR3: CASSQSPGTANSPLHF
size: few; D: -; J: TRBJ1-2; V: TRBV28; DNA: TGTGCCAGCAGTTCAGGGTCCTATGGCTACACCTTC; CDR3: CASSSGSYGYTF
size: -; D: TRBD1; J: TRBJ1-3; V: TRBV28; DNA: TGTGCCAGCAGGCCGGGACAGTTCTCTGGAAACACCATATATTTT; CDR3: CASRPGQFSGNTIYF
size: -; D: -; J: TRBJ2-5; V: TRBV3-1/TRBV3-2; DNA: TGTGCCAGCAGCCAGCCTAGCCCCGCGGAGACCCAGTACTTC; CDR3: CASSQPSPAETQYF
size: -; D: -; J: TRBJ1-6; V: TRBV19; DNA: TGTGCCAGTACAATCTCCTCAGCGGGACTGGAGAAGTCTCCCCTCCACTTT; CDR3: CASTISSAGLEKSPLHF
size: -; D: -; J: TRBJ2-5; V: TRBV11-2; DNA: TGTGCCAGCATCAACTTGGTTAGTCACCGCCAAGAGACCCAGTACTTC; CDR3: CASINLVSHRQETQYF
size: -; D: -; J: TRBJ2-3; V: TRBV10-1; DNA: TGCGCCAGCACAACTAAGTCCGATACGCAGTATTTT; CDR3: CASTTKSDTQYF
size: -; D: -; J: TRBJ1-1; V: TRBV18; DNA: TGTGCCAGCTCACCTACACCACCCAGTGAAGCTTTCTTT; CDR3: CASSPTPPSEAFF
size: -; D: TRBD1; J: TRBJ1-2; V: TRBV6-5; DNA: TGTGCCAGCAGTTACTCGACAGGGGATGGCTACACCTTC; CDR3: CASSYSTGDGYTF
size: -; D: -; J: TRBJ1-1; V: TRBV6-2/TRBV6-3; DNA: TGTGCCAGCAGTTATTCGGTGGGGGCCCGCTCCAACACTGAAGCTTTCTTT; CDR3: CASSYSVGARSNTEAFF
size: -; D: -; J: TRBJ2-7; V: TRBV24-1; DNA: TGTGCCATCCCCACCCGCTCAGGGATCGGCAACCACGAGCAGTACTTC; CDR3: CAIPTRSGIGNHEQYF
size: -; D: -; J: TRBJ1-2; V: TRBV1; DNA: TGCACCAGCAGCCAACACAGGAGCACGACTCCGATTTCAGCTAACTATGGCTACACCTTC; CDR3: CTSSQHRSTTPISANYGYTF
size: -; D: TRBD1; J: TRBJ1-1; V: TRBV3-1/TRBV3-2; DNA: TGTGCCAGCAGCCTACCGACAGGGGGAATAGGGAACACTGAAGCTTTCTTT; CDR3: CASSLPTGGIGNTEAFF
size: -; D: -; J: TRBJ2-3; V: TRBV7-9; DNA: TGTGCCAGCAGCTTTTCATGGGGGCCCGCTAGGACAGATACGCAGTATTTT; CDR3: CASSFSWGPARTDTQYF
size: -; D: -; J: TRBJ2-1; V: TRBV3-1/TRBV3-2; DNA: TGTGCCAGCAGCCTAAGACAAACCGTCTACAATGAGCAGTTCTTC; CDR3: CASSLRQTVYNEQFF
size: once; D: TRBD1; J: TRBJ2-7; V: TRBV11-2; DNA: TGTGCCAGCAGCTTCATTCGGGACAGCGACTCCTACGAGCAGTACTTC; CDR3: CASSFIRDSDSYEQYF